The entry below describes one TCR beta chain. The entry originates in a study of blood T cell repertoires in COVID-19. This table comes from immunoSEQ multiplex PCR, and its TCRdb copy is limited to in-frame clones, with some not included. In the table there are about 170,000 clones, approximately 85% of which are singletons. The clonotype comes from a man between 60 and 75 years old who had recovered from COVID-19. Sequencing input: peripheral blood.

CDR3 amino acids: CASSPGTSGTDTQYF. As DNA, the CDR3 is TGTGCCAGCAGCCCTGGGACTAGCGGCACAGATACGCAGTATTTT. The chain carries TRBV4-2 and TRBJ2-3; TRBD2 agrees at 10 bases. V lost 4 bases and J lost 1; bases outside the gene matches: 2. This CDR3 is 15 amino acids long. The V gene's germline CDR1 is LGHNA and CDR2 YNFKEQ.